Listed below are T cell receptor beta chains from one sample, sequenced in a study of cytomegalovirus exposure and HLA in healthy donors. Data came from immunoSEQ multiplex PCR; TCRdb stores just in-frame clones and leaves some out. The table lists 75,000 to 95,000 clones, about three fifths of them singletons. The material sequenced was PBMCs. The source is a man aged 25-45 years in good health and CMV-seronegative. The CDR3 runs from the conserved cysteine through the conserved F or W. The order of the fields is V gene, CDR3 protein.

V gene: TRBV6-6
CDR3 protein: CASRRGQTNYGYTF

V gene: TRBV7-9
CDR3 protein: CASSPDSNTGELFF

V gene: TRBV7-9
CDR3 protein: CATTQGAGPVNEQFF

V gene: TRBV11-2
CDR3 protein: CASSLLGSQGGSPLHF

V gene: TRBV28
CDR3 protein: CASSIYTGGRYGYTF

V gene: TRBV5-1
CDR3 protein: CASSFRRGGDEKLFF

V gene: TRBV10-3
CDR3 protein: CAISDGLATETQYF

V gene: TRBV30
CDR3 protein: CAWAVSSGGTDTQYF

V gene: TRBV2
CDR3 protein: CASSEGTGDLTSTDTQYF

V gene: TRBV12-5
CDR3 protein: CASGRIGQGENQPQHF

V gene: TRBV2
CDR3 protein: CASGGTVGNQPQHF

V gene: TRBV5-4
CDR3 protein: CASSLRPSGNTGELFF

V gene: TRBV5-1
CDR3 protein: CASSLADEASLYGYTF

V gene: TRBV6-5
CDR3 protein: CASSYAGTRSLNEQFF

V gene: TRBV27
CDR3 protein: CASCSLGGRTNYGYTF

V gene: TRBV29-1
CDR3 protein: CSVTIQGYKSYGYTF

V gene: TRBV9
CDR3 protein: CASSVEPRGKEQYF

V gene: TRBV7-2
CDR3 protein: CASSRGARETQYF

V gene: TRBV4-1
CDR3 protein: CASSQGHPANYGYTF

V gene: TRBV7-9
CDR3 protein: CSSSLPLDRSTYEQYF

V gene: TRBV30
CDR3 protein: CAWSVGGILYGYTF

V gene: TRBV30
CDR3 protein: CAWSRYTGELFF

V gene: TRBV27
CDR3 protein: CASSLRQGAYEQYF

V gene: TRBV28
CDR3 protein: CASSGQGNQDTQYF

V gene: TRBV5-4
CDR3 protein: CASSQGQTGNTIYF

V gene: TRBV28
CDR3 protein: CASSFGSGSGYGYTF

V gene: TRBV5-5
CDR3 protein: CASSLILTGELFF

V gene: TRBV5-1
CDR3 protein: CASSLMPGNEKLFF

V gene: TRBV4-1
CDR3 protein: CASSLMDRSNQPQHF

V gene: TRBV6-5
CDR3 protein: CASTYTDTQYF

V gene: TRBV2
CDR3 protein: CASRGTSGSFAKNIQYF